Included here is one T cell receptor (beta chain) sequence, with context. TCRdb's copy holds only in-frame clones and misses some; the assay was immunoSEQ multiplex PCR. The table includes 200,000 to 250,000 clones, roughly 84% detected once. The data originate from a study of blood T cell repertoires in COVID-19. Trimming removed 3 bases at V and 0 bases at J, with 9 bases between. The CDR3 runs to 15 residues. Germline CDR1 and CDR2: LNHDA and SQIVND (reference sequence). Sample: peripheral blood. This rearrangement joins TRBV19 to TRBJ1-3, with D uncertain. This sequence originates from a woman in her 40s who had recovered from COVID-19. This CDR3 reads CASSIAAYSGNTIYF. The CDR3, as DNA: TGTGCCAGTAGTATCGCGGCCTACTCTGGAAACACCATATATTTT. The entire variable domain, with the rest obtained from reference TRBV19 and TRBJ1-3, is as follows: DGGITQSPKYLFRKEGQNVTLSCEQNLNHDAMYWYRQDPGQGLRLIYYSQIVNDFQKGDIAEGYSVSREKKESFPLTVTSAQKNPTAFYLCASSIAAYSGNTIYFGEGSWLTVV.